This is a list of T cell receptor beta chains from one sample in a study of blood T cell repertoires in COVID-19. Here immunoSEQ multiplex PCR was the method, and the copy in TCRdb shows in-frame clones only, minus some. The sample lists over 30,000 clones; roughly four fifths were seen once. What was sequenced was peripheral blood. The receptors derive from a man older than 75 with active or convalescent COVID-19. CDR3s include the opening cysteine and the closing phenylalanine or tryptophan. D genes are given only for firm matches. Clone size is not always given. Where it is, it says once, few, many or a class for expanded clones.

j_call d_call v_call clone_size cdr3_aa cdr3_nt
TRBJ2-5 TRBD2 TRBV5-4 NA CASSLGLAGEETQYF TGTGCCAGCAGCTTGGGACTAGCGGGAGAAGAGACCCAGTACTTC
TRBJ2-1 NA TRBV7-8 NA CASSSLGVSSYNEQFF TGTGCCAGCAGCTCACTCGGTGTTAGCTCCTACAATGAGCAGTTCTTC
TRBJ2-5 NA TRBV28 NA CASSLRGTYQETQYF TGTGCCAGCAGCCTCAGGGGTACGTACCAAGAGACCCAGTACTTC
TRBJ2-2 NA TRBV7-6 NA CASSLIQGPSTGELFF TGTGCCAGCAGCCTAATACAGGGACCGAGCACCGGGGAGCTGTTTTTT
TRBJ1-5 NA TRBV28 NA CASYRQGLNQPQHF TGTGCCAGCTATCGGCAGGGTCTCAATCAGCCCCAGCATTTT
TRBJ2-7 NA TRBV11-3 NA CASSPEWGRYEQYF TGTGCCAGCAGCCCAGAGTGGGGGCGCTACGAGCAGTACTTC
TRBJ2-5 TRBD2 TRBV7-2 NA CASSMGSGRAGETQYF TGTGCCAGCAGCATGGGTAGCGGGAGGGCCGGGGAGACCCAGTACTTC
TRBJ2-3 TRBD2 TRBV27 NA CASSATSGTDTQYF TGTGCCAGCAGTGCGACTAGCGGCACAGATACGCAGTATTTT
TRBJ2-3 TRBD2 TRBV9 few CASSGTSGNFDTQYF TGTGCCAGCAGCGGGACTAGCGGGAATTTTGATACGCAGTATTTT
TRBJ2-1 NA TRBV5-1 NA CASSLESIVFNEQFF TGCGCCAGCAGCTTGGAGTCTATCGTGTTCAATGAGCAGTTCTTC
TRBJ2-7 NA TRBV11-3 NA CASSLRGYEQYF TGTGCCAGCAGCTTAAGGGGCTACGAGCAGTACTTC
TRBJ1-6 TRBD1 TRBV5-4 NA CASSFTGTGINSPLHF TGTGCCAGCAGCTTCACCGGGACAGGGATTAATTCACCCCTCCACTTT
TRBJ2-2 NA TRBV5-1 NA CASNSIRGSTGELFF TGCGCCAGCAACTCTATCAGGGGTTCCACCGGGGAGCTGTTTTTT
TRBJ2-1 NA TRBV2 NA CASGRDEQFF TGTGCCAGCGGCAGGGATGAGCAGTTCTTC
TRBJ2-3 NA TRBV7-2 NA CALGNQVGTDTQYF TGTGCCTTGGGCAACCAGGTTGGGACAGATACGCAGTATTTT
TRBJ1-1 NA TRBV9 NA CASSVRPGGNTEAFF TGTGCCAGCAGCGTTCGGCCCGGGGGGAACACTGAAGCTTTCTTT
TRBJ2-5 TRBD1 TRBV28 NA CASSTPGTVGTQYF TGTGCCAGCAGTACGCCCGGGACAGTTGGGACCCAGTACTTC
TRBJ2-2 TRBD1 TRBV7-9 NA CASSSPGTATGELFF TGTGCCAGCAGCTCCCCCGGGACAGCCACCGGGGAGCTGTTTTTT
TRBJ2-3 NA TRBV5-4 NA CASSSRGFSADTQYF TGTGCCAGCAGCTCCCGGGGGTTCTCCGCAGATACGCAGTATTTT
TRBJ2-5 NA TRBV5-1 NA CASSLEVGPGTQYF TGCGCCAGCAGCTTGGAGGTGGGGCCGGGGACCCAGTACTTC
TRBJ1-2 TRBD1 TRBV30 NA CAWTTGTGPGYTF TGTGCCTGGACCACCGGGACAGGGCCCGGCTACACCTTC
TRBJ1-5 NA TRBV20-1 NA CSASRYSNQPQHF TGCAGTGCTAGTCGCTATAGCAATCAGCCCCAGCATTTT
TRBJ1-5 TRBD1 TRBV19 NA CASSKEPGQGSSNQPQHF TGTGCCAGTAGTAAAGAACCGGGACAGGGGTCGAGCAATCAGCCCCAGCATTTT
TRBJ1-5 NA TRBV7-8 NA CASSLVGTDNQPQHF TGTGCCAGCAGCTTAGTTGGCACCGACAATCAGCCCCAGCATTTT
TRBJ2-3 TRBD2 TRBV5-1 few CASSDLLAGVTDTQYF TGCGCCAGCAGCGACCTTTTAGCGGGAGTTACAGATACGCAGTATTTT
TRBJ1-2 NA TRBV9 NA CASSVATGDYGYTF TGTGCCAGCAGCGTAGCTACGGGGGACTATGGCTACACCTTC
TRBJ2-2 NA TRBV19 once CASSITTQPTGELFF TGTGCCAGTAGTATAACGACACAGCCCACCGGGGAGCTGTTTTTT
TRBJ2-7 NA TRBV28 few CASSHYEQYF TGTGCCAGCAGTCACTACGAGCAGTACTTC
TRBJ2-3 NA TRBV6-5 NA CASSPRRQSDTQYF TGTGCCAGCAGTCCTCGTCGACAGTCAGATACGCAGTATTTT
TRBJ2-5 NA TRBV7-2 NA CASSPYRGTQYF TGTGCCAGCAGCCCCTACCGGGGGACCCAGTACTTC
TRBJ2-1 NA TRBV7-2 once CASSLSQGSIGEQFF TGTGCCAGCAGCTTATCACAGGGTTCAATCGGCGAGCAGTTCTTC
TRBJ1-2 TRBD1 TRBV7-9 NA CASRHDRDYGYTF TGTGCCAGCAGACATGACAGGGACTATGGCTACACCTTC
TRBJ2-2 NA TRBV9 NA CASSVGLADENTGELFF TGTGCCAGCAGCGTAGGGCTAGCTGACGAGAACACCGGGGAGCTGTTTTTT
TRBJ1-1 TRBD1 TRBV25-1 NA CASSDRGTGALTEAFF TGTGCCAGCAGTGATAGAGGGACAGGGGCTCTCACTGAAGCTTTCTTT